Shown below are 29 T cell receptor beta chains from a single sample sequenced in a study of shared clonotypes between healthy human individuals. TCRdb keeps only in-frame clones here, not all; method: immunoSEQ multiplex PCR. Found here are fewer than 600,000 clones, 60% to 85% of them singletons; the top ten hold approximately 13%. The sample taken for sequencing was PBMCs. The receptor set was obtained from a woman between 40 and 50 years old in good health. Some clones in this sample may be carry-over from other donors' samples.

This rearrangement joins TRBV5-1 to TRBJ1-4, with TRBD1 matching 7 bases. This CDR3 is 14 amino acids long. Trimming cost V 4 bases and J 4 bases; bases outside gene matches: 4. Germline CDR1 and CDR2: SGHRS and YFSETQ. The CDR3 spells CASSPGGVNEKLFF. The CDR3 bases are TGCGCCAGCAGCCCAGGGGGGGTTAATGAAAAACTGTTTTTT.

This chain links TRBV11-1 with TRBJ2-1; the match to TRBD2 covers 13 bases. Trimming at V came to 6 bases and at J to 8 bases, leaving 7 bases not matched to a gene. Germline V lookup: CDR1 SGHAT, CDR2 FQDESV (reference sequence). There are 15 residues in the CDR3. The CDR3 protein is CASSTRTSGSDEQFF. DNA of the CDR3: TGTGCCAGCAGTACGCGGACTAGCGGGAGCGATGAGCAGTTCTTC. Filled out from reference TRBV11-1 and TRBJ2-1, the complete variable domain reads EAEVAQSPRYKITEKSQAVAFWCDPISGHATLYWYRQILGQGPELLVQFQDESVVDDSQLPKDRFSAERLKGVDSTLKIQPAELGDSAMYLCASSTRTSGSDEQFFGPGTRLTVL.

V is TRBV7-9 and J is TRBJ2-3, with D unclear. V lost 5 bases and J 0 bases, leaving 15 bases between the germline ends. This CDR3 is built from 16 residues. Germline values: CDR1 SEHNR, CDR2 FQNEAQ (reference sequence). CDR3 residues: CASSRKTGASTDTQYF. DNA for the CDR3: TGTGCCAGCAGCCGAAAGACGGGCGCTAGCACAGATACGCAGTATTTT.

This chain uses TRBV7-9 with TRBJ2-5; D perhaps matches TRBD1 (5 bases). V was shortened by 2 bases and J by 1 base, with 14 bases between the two germline ends. This CDR3 spans 16 amino acids. CDR1 and CDR2 (germline): SEHNR, FQNEAQ (reference sequence). CDR3 loop: CASSLRGGGFQETQYF. Here the CDR3 DNA reads TGTGCCAGCAGCTTAAGGGGTGGTGGATTCCAAGAGACCCAGTACTTC.

The rearrangement uses TRBV2 and TRBJ2-3; TRBD1 matches 8 bases. The germline V gene has CDR1 SNHLY and CDR2 FYNNEI. This CDR3 is built from 15 residues. V gave up 6 bases and J gave up 1 base; unmatched junction bases: 6. DNA for the CDR3: TGTGCCAGCAGCGCGGACAGGGCGGGCACAGATACGCAGTATTTT. It codes for CASSADRAGTDTQYF.

The V and J genes are TRBV18 and TRBJ2-2, with D tentatively TRBD1 (6 bases). Deletions cut 1 base from V and 1 base from J, with 10 bases between. This CDR3 contains 16 residues. The V gene's germline CDR1 is KGHSH and CDR2 LQKENI. The CDR3 region has the DNA TGTGCCAGCTCACCACTAGGACAGCAGAACACCGGGGAGCTGTTTTTT. Translated, it gives CASSPLGQQNTGELFF.

The chain's CDR3 is CASSSTPGRNTEAFF. CDR3 DNA: TGTGCCAGCAGCTCCACCCCGGGCCGGAACACTGAAGCTTTCTTT. The rearrangement uses TRBV7-8 and TRBJ1-1, with D hard to call. Per germline, CDR1 SGHVS and CDR2 FQNEAQ. This CDR3 region has 15 residues. V shed 4 bases and J shed 1 base, with 13 bases lying between them. The full variable domain, in which reference TRBV7-8 and TRBJ1-1 provide the parts outside the CDR3, is GAGVSQSPRYKVAKRGQDVALRCDPISGHVSLFWYQQALGQGPEFLTYFQNEAQLDKSGLPSDRFFAERPEGSVSTLKIQRTQQEDSAVYLCASSSTPGRNTEAFFGQGTRLTVV.

The chain recombines TRBV9 with TRBJ2-7; D unresolved. V lost 0 bases, J lost 3 bases, and 10 bases lay in between. Germline CDR1 SGDLS, CDR2 YYNGEE. The CDR3 has 14 residues. The CDR3 is CASSVGVQDYEQYF. CDR3 in DNA: TGTGCCAGCAGCGTAGGGGTTCAGGACTACGAGCAGTACTTC.

V and J are TRBV19 and TRBJ2-1; 8 bases fit TRBD1. This CDR3 region has 15 residues. Germline CDR1 LNHDA, CDR2 SQIVND (reference sequence). Trimming removed 11 bases from V and 1 base from J; junction bases left unmatched: 10. CDR3 amino acids: CAVRVDRESYNEQFF. The CDR3 nucleotides read TGTGCCGTAAGGGTGGACAGGGAGTCCTACAATGAGCAGTTCTTC.

The chain combines TRBV12-2 with TRBJ2-2; the D call of TRBD1 is as the table states it, not checked on the DNA. TRBV12-2 is a known pseudogene. CDR3 length: 14 amino acids. DNA of the CDR3: TGTGCAAGTCGCCCCCGGACACATACCGGGGAGCTGTTTTTT. Translating it yields CASRPRTHTGELFF.

The V and J genes are TRBV5-1 and TRBJ2-1, with D tentatively TRBD2 (7 bases). CDR1 and CDR2 from the germline V gene are SGHRS and YFSETQ. The CDR3 extends over 16 amino acids. V gave up 6 bases and J gave up 0 bases, with 16 bases separating them. CDR3 bases: TGCGCCAGCAAGCTTGGGGGCGGGAGCTCCTACAATGAGCAGTTCTTC. It translates to CASKLGGGSSYNEQFF.

The V and J genes are TRBV11-2 and TRBJ2-1, with D unclear. V was shortened by 3 bases and J by 9 bases, with 15 bases between the two germline ends. There are 14 residues in the CDR3. Looked up from germline, CDR1 is SGHAT and CDR2 is FQNNGV. For the CDR3, the DNA is TGTGCCAGCAGCTTGAGTTATAGCTGGGGTGAGCAGTTCTTC. Encoded protein: CASSLSYSWGEQFF. Together with reference TRBV11-2 and TRBJ2-1, the CDR3 gives the full variable domain: EAGVAQSPRYKIIEKRQSVAFWCNPISGHATLYWYQQILGQGPKLLIQFQNNGVVDDSQLPKDRFSAERLKGVDSTLKIQPAKLEDSAVYLCASSLSYSWGEQFFGPGTRLTVL.

The V and J genes are TRBV15 and TRBJ2-4; TRBD2 matches at 7 bases. The CDR3 runs 18 residues. Germline CDR1 LNHNV, CDR2 YYDKDF (reference sequence). Trimming took 0 bases from V and 0 from J; bases not matched to a gene: 8. CDR3 in amino acids: CATSREQGGSLAKNIQYF. The CDR3 nucleotides are TGTGCCACCAGCAGAGAGCAGGGAGGGTCCCTAGCCAAAAACATTCAGTACTTC.

The chain combines TRBV7-2 with TRBJ2-1; TRBD1 might be the D (6 bases). Germline V gives CDR1 SGHTA, CDR2 FQGNSA. The CDR3 has 14 residues. The V end lost 4 bases, the J end lost 9 bases, and 16 bases lay between the germline ends. The chain's CDR3 is CASSSETGRGEQFF. In DNA, the CDR3 is TGTGCCAGCAGCTCAGAGACAGGAAGAGGTGAGCAGTTCTTC.

In its sample, this clone was seen many times. V usage is TRBV6-6 and J usage is TRBJ2-7; possible D gene TRBD2, 5 bases. The CDR3 is made up of 11 amino acids. Between the trimmed V and J ends, which lost 9 bases and 4 bases, there was a span of 10 bases. Germline-derived CDR1 and CDR2 are MNHNY and SVGAGI (reference sequence). The CDR3 sequence: CASGREYEQYF. Here the CDR3 DNA reads TGTGCCAGTGGAAGGGAGTACGAGCAGTACTTC.

A few counts support this clone. The chain recombines TRBV28 with TRBJ2-7; unclear D gene. The CDR3 runs 13 residues. The V gene lost 3 bases and the J gene lost 2 bases, with 8 bases spanning the gap. The germline CDR1 and CDR2 sequences are MDHEN and SYDVKM. DNA of the CDR3: TGTGCCAGCAGTTTTCAACCTGCCTACGAGCAGTACTTC. This gives the protein CASSFQPAYEQYF.

This clone was seen just once. The J gene is TRBJ2-3, the V gene TRBV11-1; TRBD2 matches 8 bases. Germline V lookup: CDR1 SGHAT, CDR2 FQDESV (reference sequence). V lost 5 bases, J lost 5 bases, and 15 bases stayed unmatched. This CDR3 spans 17 amino acids. CDR3 sequence (DNA): TGTGCCAGCAGCCGAAGGCTGGCGGGAGGTGAGGAAGATACGCAGTATTTT. Its translation: CASSRRLAGGEEDTQYF. The complete variable domain, with remaining parts taken from reference TRBV11-1 and TRBJ2-3, reads EAEVAQSPRYKITEKSQAVAFWCDPISGHATLYWYRQILGQGPELLVQFQDESVVDDSQLPKDRFSAERLKGVDSTLKIQPAELGDSAMYLCASSRRLAGGEEDTQYFGPGTRLTVL.

Here the CDR3 DNA reads TGCGCCAGCAGCGGGGTAGAAAGAGGCGAGCAGTACTTC. It is translated as CASSGVERGEQYF. The chain combines TRBV5-1 with TRBJ2-7; D ambiguous. Germline CDR1 and CDR2: SGHRS and YFSETQ. V lost 4 bases to trimming and J lost 6 bases, with 14 bases between them. This CDR3 spans 13 amino acids.

The J gene is TRBJ2-1, the V gene TRBV28, with D possibly TRBD2 on 5 matching bases. This CDR3 spans 12 amino acids. Trimming stripped 7 bases from V and 10 bases from J, with 14 bases between. The germline V gene encodes CDR1 MDHEN and CDR2 SYDVKM. The DNA for the CDR3 is TGTGCCAGCATTTCCCCCCCGGGGGAGCAGTTCTTC. It translates to CASISPPGEQFF.

The chain combines TRBV10-3 with TRBJ1-1; 7 nucleotides agree with TRBD1. The germline V gene encodes CDR1 ENHRY and CDR2 SYGVKD. After removal of 6 bases from V and 3 bases from J, the junction contained 7 bases not matched to a gene. CDR3 size: 14 residues. The CDR3 DNA sequence: TGTGCCATCAGCTCGGACAGGTACGACACTGAAGCTTTCTTT. It yields the protein CAISSDRYDTEAFF.

The V call is TRBV4-1, the J call TRBJ2-4; a possible D gene is TRBD1 (8 bases). The germline CDR1 and CDR2 sequences are MGHRA and YSYEKL. Trimming cost V 4 bases and J 5 bases, with 24 bases left between them. The CDR3 runs 18 residues. The CDR3 DNA is TGCGCCAGCAGCCCGGGACAGGCCCGAGGGAGGGCAGAAAACATTCAGTACTTC. As protein: CASSPGQARGRAENIQYF.

CDR3 in amino acids: CASSPGTTNYGYTF. CDR3 sequence (DNA): TGTGCCAGCAGCCCAGGGACAACTAACTATGGCTACACCTTC. V is TRBV9 and J is TRBJ1-2, with TRBD1 as a possible D gene (6 bases). V lost 4 bases to trimming and J lost 0 bases, with 10 bases between them. There are 14 residues in the CDR3. CDR1 and CDR2 from the germline V gene are SGDLS and YYNGEE. Based on the CDR3 plus reference TRBV9 and TRBJ1-2, the full variable domain is DSGVTQTPKHLITATGQRVTLRCSPRSGDLSVYWYQQSLDQGLQFLIQYYNGEERAKGNILERFSAQQFPDLHSELNLSSLELGDSALYFCASSPGTTNYGYTFGSGTRLTVV.

This chain uses TRBV9 with TRBJ2-5; 11 nucleotides agree with TRBD2. J lost 4 bases, V lost 4 bases, and 3 bases had no gene match. This CDR3 spans 14 amino acids. Per the germline V gene, CDR1 is SGDLS and CDR2 is YYNGEE. The CDR3 spells CASSLGLAAETQYF. Here the CDR3 DNA reads TGTGCCAGCAGCTTGGGACTAGCGGCAGAGACCCAGTACTTC.

The chain is built from TRBV7-9 and TRBJ2-2, with 10 bases matching TRBD1. Germline CDR1 is SEHNR and CDR2 is FQNEAQ (reference sequence). V dropped 3 bases and J dropped 1; count of bases not matched to a gene: 8. The CDR3 runs 18 residues. The CDR3 DNA sequence: TGTGCCAGCAGCTTGGGGACAGGGGCCCGGGGGAACACCGGGGAGCTGTTTTTT. Its translation: CASSLGTGARGNTGELFF.

The gene calls are TRBV28 and TRBJ1-1, with TRBD1 identical over 8 bases. The CDR3 spans 15 residues. Germline trimming cut 6 bases from V and 1 base from J; bases unmatched to any gene: 7. The germline CDR1 and CDR2 sequences are MDHEN and SYDVKM. The CDR3 reads CASSPPGTGNTEAFF. DNA for the CDR3: TGTGCCAGCAGCCCCCCCGGGACAGGGAACACTGAAGCTTTCTTT.

As regards this clone: The same CDR3 is also encoded by other DNA sequences in this sample. CDR3 nucleotide sequence: TGTGCCAGCCGGGGGAGCTCCTACAATGAGCAGTTCTTC. Residues: CASRGSSYNEQFF. V gene TRBV28 combines with J gene TRBJ2-1; possible D gene TRBD2, 6 bases. The germline V gene encodes CDR1 MDHEN and CDR2 SYDVKM. The CDR3 is 13 amino acids. The germline V and J ends were trimmed by 8 bases and 0 bases, with 8 bases remaining between them.

Comment on this clone: This sample includes further DNA sequences coding for the same CDR3. The rearrangement uses TRBV5-1 and TRBJ1-1; no definite D call. The CDR3 totals 14 residues. CDR1 SGHRS and CDR2 YFSETQ come from the germline V gene. V gave up 2 bases and J gave up 4 bases, with 12 bases separating them. CDR3 sequence: CASSLRGLGTEAFF. DNA of the CDR3: TGCGCCAGCAGCTTACGTGGGCTTGGCACTGAAGCTTTCTTT. Complete variable domain (other parts from reference TRBV5-1 and TRBJ1-1): KAGVTQTPRYLIKTRGQQVTLSCSPISGHRSVSWYQQTPGQGLQFLFEYFSETQRNKGNFPGRFSGRQFSNSRSEMNVSTLELGDSALYLCASSLRGLGTEAFFGQGTRLTVV.

The chain has TRBV27 and TRBJ2-1; D gene uncertain. Germline V gene data show CDR1 as MNHEY and CDR2 as SMNVEV (reference sequence). Trimming removed 5 bases at V and 5 bases at J, with 10 bases between. CDR3 length equals 13 residues. In nucleotides, the CDR3 is TGTGCCAGCAGTATAGACCGGGACAATGAGCAGTTCTTC. It codes for CASSIDRDNEQFF.

This rearrangement joins TRBV7-2 to TRBJ1-1; a weak D match, TRBD1 (5 bases). Trimming removed 5 bases from V and 4 bases from J, with 20 bases in between. The germline V gene encodes CDR1 SGHTA and CDR2 FQGNSA. The CDR3 loop spans 16 amino acids. The CDR3 bases are TGTGCCAGCAGCCCCAATCCCCTAGGGGCCGGCACTGAAGCTTTCTTT. It specifies CASSPNPLGAGTEAFF.